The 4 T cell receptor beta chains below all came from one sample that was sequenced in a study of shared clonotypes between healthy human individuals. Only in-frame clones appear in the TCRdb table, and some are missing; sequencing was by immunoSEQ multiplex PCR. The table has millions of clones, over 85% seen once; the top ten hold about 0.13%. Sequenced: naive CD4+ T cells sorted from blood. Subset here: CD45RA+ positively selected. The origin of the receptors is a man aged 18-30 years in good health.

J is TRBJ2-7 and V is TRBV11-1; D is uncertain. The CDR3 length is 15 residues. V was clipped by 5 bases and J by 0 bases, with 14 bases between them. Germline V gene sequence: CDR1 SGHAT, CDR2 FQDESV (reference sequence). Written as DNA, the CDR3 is TGTGCCAGCAGCCCCAGTGATCAGTTCTCCTACGAGCAGTACTTC. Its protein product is CASSPSDQFSYEQYF.

The CDR3 loop is CASSVGQGNSPLHF. Here the CDR3 DNA reads TGTGCCAGCAGCGTTGGACAGGGAAATTCACCCCTCCACTTT. The chain employs TRBV7-2 and TRBJ1-6; 8 bases are a match to TRBD1. The CDR3 sequence is 14 residues long. Losses at the gene ends were 5 bases for V and 7 bases for J; bases not matched to a gene: 4. The V gene's germline CDR1 is SGHTA and CDR2 FQGNSA.

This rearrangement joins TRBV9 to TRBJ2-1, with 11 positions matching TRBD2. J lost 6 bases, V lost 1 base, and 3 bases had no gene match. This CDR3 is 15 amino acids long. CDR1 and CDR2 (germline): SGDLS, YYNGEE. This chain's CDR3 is CASSVSSGRFNEQFF. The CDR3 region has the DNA TGTGCCAGCAGCGTATCTAGCGGGAGGTTCAATGAGCAGTTCTTC.

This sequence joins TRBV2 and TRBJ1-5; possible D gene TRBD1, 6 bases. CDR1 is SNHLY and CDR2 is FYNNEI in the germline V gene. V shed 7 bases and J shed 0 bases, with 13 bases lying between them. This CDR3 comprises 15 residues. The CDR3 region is CASKGHPVSNQPQHF. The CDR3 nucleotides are TGTGCCAGCAAGGGACACCCTGTTAGCAATCAGCCCCAGCATTTT.